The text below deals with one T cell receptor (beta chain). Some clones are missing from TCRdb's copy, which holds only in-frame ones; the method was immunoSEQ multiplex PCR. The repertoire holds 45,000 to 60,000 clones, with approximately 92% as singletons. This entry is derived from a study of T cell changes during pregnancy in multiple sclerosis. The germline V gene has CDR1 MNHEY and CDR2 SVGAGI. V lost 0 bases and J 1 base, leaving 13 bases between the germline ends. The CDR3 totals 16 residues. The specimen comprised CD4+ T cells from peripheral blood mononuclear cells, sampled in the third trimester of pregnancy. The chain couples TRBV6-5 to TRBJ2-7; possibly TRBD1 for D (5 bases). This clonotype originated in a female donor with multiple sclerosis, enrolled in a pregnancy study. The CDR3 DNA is TGTGCCAGCAGTTACTCGTGGGCAGGGATATCCTACGAGCAGTACTTC. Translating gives CASSYSWAGISYEQYF.